The 2 T cell receptor beta chains in this list originate from one sample, sequenced in a study of T-cell reconstitution after alpha-beta-depleted transplantation in children. Unique molecular identifiers were incorporated when the TCRbeta library was constructed. A single record per CDR3 protein comes from TCRdb applying MiXCR to the PCR reads. The sample lists some 180,000 distinct CDR3 sequences; roughly 7.1% were seen once. The sample in question was PBMCs, obtained before TCRalphabeta/CD19-depleted stem cell transplant. These receptors originate from a boy younger than 10 with acute lymphoblastic leukemia, due to receive a stem cell transplant.

This clonotype was counted at least ten times. V gene TRBV20-1 combines with J gene TRBJ2-5; 10 bases map to TRBD2. From germline, CDR1 is DFQATT and CDR2 SNEGSKA (reference sequence). The CDR3 is 16 residues long. V was clipped by 0 bases and J by 2 bases; unmatched bases: 6. The CDR3 protein is CSARDPTSGPQETQYF. The CDR3 coding sequence is TGCAGTGCTAGAGACCCGACTAGCGGGCCTCAAGAGACCCAGTACTTC.

Many counts were recorded for this clonotype. The J gene is TRBJ1-1, the V gene TRBV7-9; no definite D call. The CDR3 covers 13 residues. Germline CDR1 is SEHNR and CDR2 is FQNEAQ (reference sequence). Trimming left V 5 bases short and J 0 bases short, with 7 bases between. The CDR3 DNA sequence: TGTGCCAGCAGCCCTTCTATGAACACTGAAGCTTTCTTT. The encoded protein is CASSPSMNTEAFF.